This passage covers 10 T cell receptor beta chains from one sample sequenced in a study of blood T cell repertoires in COVID-19. Sequencing used immunoSEQ multiplex PCR; TCRdb keeps in-frame clones, though not all of them. Among 370,000 or so clones listed, around 87% were seen once. The sequencing sample was made of PBMCs or T cells enriched from blood (not recorded which). The source of these receptors is a man under 40 who had recovered from COVID-19.

The chain uses TRBV5-1 and TRBJ1-6, with a tentative D call TRBD1 (5 bases). This CDR3 is built from 14 residues. Trimming pared 0 bases from V and 8 bases from J, leaving 9 bases between. The germline V gene encodes CDR1 SGHRS and CDR2 YFSETQ. CDR3 sequence reads: CASSLVQGHSPLHF. The CDR3 nucleotides are TGCGCCAGCAGCTTGGTGCAGGGTCATTCACCCCTCCACTTT. The full variable domain, with the rest looked up from reference TRBV5-1 and TRBJ1-6, is KAGVTQTPRYLIKTRGQQVTLSCSPISGHRSVSWYQQTPGQGLQFLFEYFSETQRNKGNFPGRFSGRQFSNSRSEMNVSTLELGDSALYLCASSLVQGHSPLHFGNGTRLTVT.

This clone was counted between two and nine times. The chain employs TRBV6-5 and TRBJ1-1, with 10 bases lining up with TRBD1. V was clipped by 4 bases and J by 5 bases; unmatched bases: 7. This CDR3 region has 15 residues. The germline CDR1 and CDR2 sequences are MNHEY and SVGAGI. The CDR3 bases are TGTGCCAGCAGTTGGCGACAGGGGGCTTATACTGAAGCTTTCTTT. Translation: CASSWRQGAYTEAFF.

The V call is TRBV6-5, the J call TRBJ1-1, with unresolved D. CDR1 is MNHEY, CDR2 SVGAGI, per germline. The CDR3 contains 12 residues. Trimming stripped 4 bases from V and 5 bases from J, with 8 bases between. CDR3 residues: CASSSRGTEAFF. The CDR3 DNA is TGTGCCAGCAGTTCACGCGGGACTGAAGCTTTCTTT.

A note on this clone: Other DNA variants within this sample encode the same CDR3. V and J are TRBV29-1 and TRBJ1-4; TRBD1 aligns across 7 bases. CDR1 is SQVTM, CDR2 ANQGSEA, per germline. The CDR3 has 14 residues. V dropped 3 bases and J dropped 4; count of bases not matched to a gene: 5. Here the CDR3 reads CSVEGTADNEKLFF. In nucleotides, the CDR3 is TGCAGCGTTGAGGGGACAGCCGATAATGAAAAACTGTTTTTT.

A few counts support this clone. V gene TRBV20-1 combines with J gene TRBJ2-1; D is unresolved. Germline CDR1 is DFQATT and CDR2 is SNEGSKA (reference sequence). CDR3 length: 10 residues. V lost 6 bases to trimming and J lost 3 bases, with 3 bases between them. The CDR3 loop reads CSAGYNEQFF. As DNA, the CDR3 is TGCAGTGCCGGCTACAATGAGCAGTTCTTC.

This clone was detected only a few times. This sequence joins TRBV28 and TRBJ1-6; D may be TRBD1 (6 bases). The length of the CDR3 is 13 residues. Deletions cut 7 bases from V and 9 bases from J, with 13 bases between. Germline CDR1 and CDR2: MDHEN and SYDVKM. The CDR3 here is CASNPQGRSPLHF. The DNA of the CDR3 is TGTGCCAGCAACCCACAGGGACGTTCACCCCTCCACTTT.

The chain employs TRBV6-1 and TRBJ1-5; D gene ambiguous. V was clipped by 2 bases and J by 9 bases, with 2 bases between them. Germline V gene data show CDR1 as MNHNS and CDR2 as SASEGT. The CDR3 length is 10 residues. The CDR3 spells CASSELPQHF. Written as DNA, the CDR3 is TGTGCCAGCAGTGAACTGCCCCAGCATTTT.

This clone was seen a single time. The chain recombines TRBV12-3 or TRBV12-4 with TRBJ1-2; 7 bases are shared with TRBD1. Trimming cost V 7 bases and J 3 bases; bases outside gene matches: 5. There are 13 residues in the CDR3. CDR3 region: CASTRDSYYGYTF. The CDR3 bases are TGTGCCAGCACCCGGGACAGCTACTATGGCTACACCTTC.

V usage is TRBV6-5 and J usage is TRBJ1-5, with D maybe TRBD1 (5 bases). The V end was cut by 5 bases, the J end by 7 bases, with 12 bases between. The CDR3 spans 13 residues. Germline lookup yields CDR1 MNHEY and CDR2 SVGAGI. The CDR3 loop reads CASSLGRGQPQHF. CDR3 bases: TGTGCCAGCAGTCTCGGGAGGGGCCAGCCCCAGCATTTT.

The chain carries TRBV24-1 and TRBJ1-5; no definite D call. The CDR3 loop spans 13 amino acids. Per the germline V gene, CDR1 is KGHDR and CDR2 is SFDVKD. Trimming stripped 9 bases from V and 6 bases from J, with 14 bases between. In nucleotides, the CDR3 is TGTGCCACCTTTCGAGGAGGCGGTCAGCCCCAGCATTTT. This codes for CATFRGGGQPQHF.